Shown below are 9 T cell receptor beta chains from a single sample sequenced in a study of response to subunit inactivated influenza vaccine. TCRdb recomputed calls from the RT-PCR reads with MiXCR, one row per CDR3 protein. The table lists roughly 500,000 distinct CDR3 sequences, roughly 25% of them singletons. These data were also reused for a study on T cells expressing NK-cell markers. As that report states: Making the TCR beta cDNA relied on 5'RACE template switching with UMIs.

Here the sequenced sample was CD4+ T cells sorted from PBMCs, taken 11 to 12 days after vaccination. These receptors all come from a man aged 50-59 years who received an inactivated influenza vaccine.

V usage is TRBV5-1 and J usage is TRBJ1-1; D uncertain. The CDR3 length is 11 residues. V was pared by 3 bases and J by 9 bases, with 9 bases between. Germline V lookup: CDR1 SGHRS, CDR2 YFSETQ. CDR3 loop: CASSSEGKAFF. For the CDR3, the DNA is TGCGCCAGCAGCTCAGAGGGAAAAGCTTTCTTT.

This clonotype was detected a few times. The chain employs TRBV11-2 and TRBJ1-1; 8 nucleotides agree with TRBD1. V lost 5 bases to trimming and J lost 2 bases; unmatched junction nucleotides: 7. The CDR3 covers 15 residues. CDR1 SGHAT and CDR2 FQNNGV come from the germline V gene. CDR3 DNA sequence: TGTGCCAGCAGCATTCAGGGGGCGGGAAACACTGAAGCTTTCTTT. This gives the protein CASSIQGAGNTEAFF.

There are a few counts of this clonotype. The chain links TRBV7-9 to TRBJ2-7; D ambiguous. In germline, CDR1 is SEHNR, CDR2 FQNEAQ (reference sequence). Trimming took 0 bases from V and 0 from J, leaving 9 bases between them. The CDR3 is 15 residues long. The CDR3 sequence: CASSLAGRFSYEQYF. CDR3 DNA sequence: TGTGCCAGCAGCTTAGCTGGCAGGTTCTCCTACGAGCAGTACTTC.

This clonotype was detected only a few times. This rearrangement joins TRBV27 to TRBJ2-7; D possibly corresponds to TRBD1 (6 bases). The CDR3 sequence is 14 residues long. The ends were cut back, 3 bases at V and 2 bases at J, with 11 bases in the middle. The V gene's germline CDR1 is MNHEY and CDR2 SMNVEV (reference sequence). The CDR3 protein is CASSLSGAPYEQYF. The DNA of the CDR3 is TGTGCCAGCAGTTTGTCAGGGGCCCCCTACGAGCAGTACTTC.

CDR3 nucleotide sequence: TGCAGTGCCCCAGTCGTAGCGGGGGGCTCCTACAATGAGCAGTTCTTC. Its translation is CSAPVVAGGSYNEQFF. The chain joins TRBV20-1 to TRBJ2-1, with 10 positions matching TRBD2. CDR3 length: 16 residues. Trimming took 6 bases from V and 0 from J; bases not matched to a gene: 8. In germline, CDR1 is DFQATT, CDR2 SNEGSKA (reference sequence).

CDR3 in amino acids: CASSLTGQTNQPQHF. As DNA, the CDR3 is TGTGCCAGCAGCTTAACGGGACAGACCAATCAGCCCCAGCATTTT. V usage is TRBV5-5 and J usage is TRBJ1-5, with 7 bases that match TRBD1. V lost 2 bases and J lost 3; bases outside the gene matches: 5. In germline, CDR1 is SGHKS, CDR2 YYEKEE (reference sequence). The CDR3 covers 15 residues.

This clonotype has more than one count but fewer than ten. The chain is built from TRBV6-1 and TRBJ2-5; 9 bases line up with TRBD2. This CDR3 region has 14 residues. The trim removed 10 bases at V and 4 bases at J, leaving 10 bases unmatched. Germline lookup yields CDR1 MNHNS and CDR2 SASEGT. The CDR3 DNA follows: TGTGCCACAGGGGCGGGGGGGGCCTTAGAGACCCAGTACTTC. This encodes CATGAGGALETQYF.

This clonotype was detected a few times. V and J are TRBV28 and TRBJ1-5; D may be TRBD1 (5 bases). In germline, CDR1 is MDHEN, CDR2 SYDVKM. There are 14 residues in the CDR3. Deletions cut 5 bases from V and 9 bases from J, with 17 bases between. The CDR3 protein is CASSPEQAHGPQHF. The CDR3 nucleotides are TGTGCCAGCAGTCCCGAACAGGCCCATGGGCCCCAGCATTTT.

CDR3 DNA sequence: TGTGCCAGCAGCCAAGGGGTCCAATTCTCCTACGAGCAGTACTTC. It specifies CASSQGVQFSYEQYF. The chain recombines TRBV3-1 with TRBJ2-7; D unresolved. V was trimmed by 1 base and J by 0 bases, leaving 10 bases between them. Germline V gene lookup returns CDR1 LGHDT and CDR2 YNNKEL (reference sequence). The length of the CDR3 is 15 residues.